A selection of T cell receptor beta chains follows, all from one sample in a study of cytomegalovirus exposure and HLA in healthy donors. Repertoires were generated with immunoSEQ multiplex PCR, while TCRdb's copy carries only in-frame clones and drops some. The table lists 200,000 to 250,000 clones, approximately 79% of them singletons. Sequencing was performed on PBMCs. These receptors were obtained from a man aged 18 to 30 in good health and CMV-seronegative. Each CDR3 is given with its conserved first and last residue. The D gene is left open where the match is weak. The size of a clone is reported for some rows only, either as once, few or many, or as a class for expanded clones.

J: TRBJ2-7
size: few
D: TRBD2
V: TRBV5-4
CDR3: CASSFGLAGSYEQYF
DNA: TGTGCCAGCAGCTTCGGACTAGCGGGCTCCTACGAGCAGTACTTC

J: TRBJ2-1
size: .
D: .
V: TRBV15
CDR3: CATSAGRYNEQFF
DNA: TGTGCCACCAGCGCGGGACGGTACAATGAGCAGTTCTTC

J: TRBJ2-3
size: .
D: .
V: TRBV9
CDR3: CASGLPYTDTQYF
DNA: TGTGCCAGCGGACTACCTTACACAGATACGCAGTATTTT

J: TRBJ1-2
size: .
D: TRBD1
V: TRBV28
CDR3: CASSPGWGTGLYGYTF
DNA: TGTGCCAGCAGCCCAGGATGGGGGACAGGGCTCTATGGCTACACCTTC

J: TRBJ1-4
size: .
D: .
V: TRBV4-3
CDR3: CASSQAGGTNEKLFF
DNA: TGCGCCAGCAGCCAAGCTGGGGGGACTAATGAAAAACTGTTTTTT

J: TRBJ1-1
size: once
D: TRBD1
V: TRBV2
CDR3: CASSGETGRTEAFF
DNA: TGTGCCAGCAGTGGAGAGACAGGGCGCACTGAAGCTTTCTTT

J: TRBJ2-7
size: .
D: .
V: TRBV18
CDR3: CASSPSQGGPYEQYF
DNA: TGTGCCAGCTCACCAAGCCAGGGCGGTCCCTACGAGCAGTACTTC

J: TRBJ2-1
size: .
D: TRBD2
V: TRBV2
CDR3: CASSEGLAEYNEQFF
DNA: TGTGCCAGCAGTGAAGGGCTAGCGGAATACAATGAGCAGTTCTTC

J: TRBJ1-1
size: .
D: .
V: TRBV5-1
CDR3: CASSPLETLNTEAFF
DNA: TGCGCCAGCAGCCCCTTAGAGACACTTAACACTGAAGCTTTCTTT

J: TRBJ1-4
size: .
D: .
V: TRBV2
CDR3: CASSEVAGRGEKLFF
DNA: TGTGCCAGCAGTGAAGTAGCGGGTAGGGGTGAAAAACTGTTTTTT

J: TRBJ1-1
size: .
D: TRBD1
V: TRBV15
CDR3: CATSAVTGAETEAFF
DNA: TGTGCCACCAGCGCGGTGACAGGGGCGGAAACTGAAGCTTTCTTT

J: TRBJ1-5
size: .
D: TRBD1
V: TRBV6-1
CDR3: CASSGRDRDQPQHF
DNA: TGTGCCAGCAGTGGCCGGGACAGAGATCAGCCCCAGCATTTT

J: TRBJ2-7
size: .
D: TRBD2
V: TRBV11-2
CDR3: CASSRTSLAGVPPYEQYF
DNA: TGTGCCAGCAGCCGAACGTCCCTAGCGGGAGTTCCTCCCTACGAGCAGTACTTC

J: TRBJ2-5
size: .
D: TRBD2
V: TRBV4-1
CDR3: CASSQDAAGVETQYF
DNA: TGCGCCAGCAGCCAAGATGCAGCGGGAGTTGAGACCCAGTACTTC

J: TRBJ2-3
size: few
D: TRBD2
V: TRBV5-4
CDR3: CASRERESPGPDTQYF
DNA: TGTGCCAGCAGGGAGCGGGAGTCCCCCGGCCCAGATACGCAGTATTTT

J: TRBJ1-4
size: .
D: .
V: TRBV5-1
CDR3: CASSLASTEEKLFF
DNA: TGCGCCAGCAGCTTGGCCTCGACAGAGGAAAAACTGTTTTTT

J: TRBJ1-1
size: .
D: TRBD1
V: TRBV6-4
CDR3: CASSDKGTGVSEAFF
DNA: TGTGCCAGCAGTGACAAGGGGACAGGGGTGAGTGAAGCTTTCTTT

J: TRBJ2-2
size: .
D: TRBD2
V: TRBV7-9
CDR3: CASSFGTSGPTGELFF
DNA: TGTGCCAGCAGCTTCGGGACTAGCGGACCCACCGGGGAGCTGTTTTTT

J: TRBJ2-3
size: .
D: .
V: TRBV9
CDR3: CASSVGRLVGTDTQYF
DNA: TGTGCCAGCAGCGTAGGACGTCTAGTGGGCACAGATACGCAGTATTTT

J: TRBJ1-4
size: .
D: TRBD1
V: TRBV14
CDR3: CASSFRTGGNEKLFF
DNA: TGTGCCAGCAGCTTTAGGACAGGGGGAAATGAAAAACTGTTTTTT

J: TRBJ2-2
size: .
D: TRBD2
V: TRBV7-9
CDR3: CASSLVAAGDTGELFF
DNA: TGTGCCAGCAGCTTAGTAGCGGCGGGGGACACCGGGGAGCTGTTTTTT

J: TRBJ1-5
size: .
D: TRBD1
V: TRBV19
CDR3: CASSQSWTGKPQHF
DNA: TGTGCCAGTAGTCAGTCTTGGACAGGGAAGCCCCAGCATTTT

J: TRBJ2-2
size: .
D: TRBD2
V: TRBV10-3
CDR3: CAISEGEGSNTGELFF
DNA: TGTGCCATCAGTGAGGGGGAGGGCTCGAACACCGGGGAGCTGTTTTTT

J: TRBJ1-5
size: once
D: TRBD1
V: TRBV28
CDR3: CASGQGFSNQPQHF
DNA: TGTGCCAGCGGACAGGGGTTTAGCAATCAGCCCCAGCATTTT

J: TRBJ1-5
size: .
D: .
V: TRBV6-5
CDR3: CASSPQWGGNQPQHF
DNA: TGTGCCAGCAGCCCTCAGTGGGGGGGCAATCAGCCCCAGCATTTT

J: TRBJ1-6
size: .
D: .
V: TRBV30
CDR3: CAERPRSSYNSPLHF
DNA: TGTGCGGAGAGACCGAGGAGCTCCTATAATTCACCCCTCCACTTT

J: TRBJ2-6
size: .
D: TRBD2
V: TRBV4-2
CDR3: CASSQPGTSGGPGANVLTF
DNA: TGTGCCAGCAGCCAACCCGGAACTAGCGGGGGGCCCGGGGCCAACGTCCTGACTTTC

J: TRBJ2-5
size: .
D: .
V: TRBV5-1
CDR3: CASSLVQETQYF
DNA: TGCGCCAGCAGCTTGGTACAAGAGACCCAGTACTTC

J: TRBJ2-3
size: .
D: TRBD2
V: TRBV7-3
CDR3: CASSLTKLAGGGDTQYF
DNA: TGTGCCAGCAGCTTAACGAAACTAGCGGGAGGGGGAGATACGCAGTATTTT

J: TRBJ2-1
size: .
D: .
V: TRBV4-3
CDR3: CASSQDSDNEQFF
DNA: TGCGCCAGCAGCCAAGACAGCGACAATGAGCAGTTCTTC

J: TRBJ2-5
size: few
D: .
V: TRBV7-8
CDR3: CASSFVGGGYGGETQYF
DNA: TGTGCCAGCAGCTTTGTAGGGGGGGGGTATGGCGGAGAGACCCAGTACTTC

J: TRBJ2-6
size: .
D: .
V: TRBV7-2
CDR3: CASSSGSGANVLTF
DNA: TGTGCCAGCAGCTCAGGGTCCGGGGCCAACGTCCTGACTTTC

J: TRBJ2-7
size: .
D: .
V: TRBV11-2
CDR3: CASSLGPQGNHEQYF
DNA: TGTGCCAGCAGCTTAGGTCCTCAGGGTAACCACGAGCAGTACTTC

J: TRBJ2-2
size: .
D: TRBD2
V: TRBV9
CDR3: CASSVGSAGGLSNTGELFF
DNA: TGTGCCAGCAGCGTAGGATCGGCGGGGGGGCTCTCGAACACCGGGGAGCTGTTTTTT

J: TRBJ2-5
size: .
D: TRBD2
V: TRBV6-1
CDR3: CASSERGLVEYF
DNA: TGTGCTAGCAGTGAACGGGGACTAGTCGAGTACTTC

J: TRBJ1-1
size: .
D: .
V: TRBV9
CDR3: CASSVGAQPNTEAFF
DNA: TGTGCCAGCAGCGTAGGCGCACAGCCGAACACTGAAGCTTTCTTT

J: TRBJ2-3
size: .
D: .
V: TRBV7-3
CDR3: CASSLKTRTRPQDTQYF
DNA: TGTGCCAGCAGCTTAAAAACCCGGACTCGGCCGCAAGATACGCAGTATTTT

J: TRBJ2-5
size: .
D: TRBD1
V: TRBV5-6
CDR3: CASSLEGAGQETQYF
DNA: TGTGCCAGCAGCTTGGAGGGGGCCGGGCAAGAGACCCAGTACTTC

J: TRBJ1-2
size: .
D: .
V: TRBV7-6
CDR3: CASSQTGSGYGYTF
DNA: TGTGCCAGCAGCCAAACAGGGAGTGGCTATGGCTACACCTTC

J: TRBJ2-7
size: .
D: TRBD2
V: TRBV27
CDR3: CASSSGLAGIYEQYF
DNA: TGTGCCAGCAGTTCGGGACTAGCGGGGATCTACGAGCAGTACTTC

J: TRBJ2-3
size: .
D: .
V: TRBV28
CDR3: CAIHVGGLTDTQYF
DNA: TGTGCCATCCATGTAGGCGGCCTCACAGATACGCAGTATTTT

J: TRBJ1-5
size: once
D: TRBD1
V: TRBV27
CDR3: CASSPIDRVAQPQHF
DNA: TGTGCCAGCAGTCCGATCGACAGGGTGGCTCAGCCCCAGCATTTT

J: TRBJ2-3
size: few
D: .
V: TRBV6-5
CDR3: CASRYPGAGDTQYF
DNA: TGTGCCAGCAGGTACCCAGGGGCGGGAGATACGCAGTATTTT

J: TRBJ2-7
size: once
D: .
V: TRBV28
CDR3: CASSLAPETAYEQYF
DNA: TGTGCCAGCAGTTTAGCTCCGGAGACGGCCTACGAGCAGTACTTC